This T cell receptor beta chain derives from a study of cytomegalovirus exposure and HLA in healthy donors. Study-wide results and caveats: Association of a missense DCLRE1C variant with TCR beta V- and J-gene trimming was reported in a later analysis. With DRB1 most and HLA-C fewest, TCR association rates differed between HLA loci in a later analysis.

This clone turned up a few times. Its antigen is unidentified. The CDR3 length is 16 residues. Germline CDR1 reads MDHEN; CDR2 reads SYDVKM. V was trimmed by 3 bases and J by 2 bases, leaving 17 bases between them. Primers for the PCR totalled 60 Vbeta and 13 Jbeta. Assay used: immunoSEQ multiplex PCR; TCRdb lists only in-frame clones, some missing. The sample lists 75,000 to 100,000 clones; 50% to 80% were seen once. This TCR came from a man aged 60 to 69 in good health and CMV-seronegative. V gene TRBV28 combines with J gene TRBJ2-7, with a tentative D call TRBD1 (5 bases). Source material: PBMCs. The CDR3 reads CASSFRRGAAPYEQYF. The CDR3 DNA is TGTGCCAGCAGTTTCCGAAGGGGTGCAGCGCCCTACGAGCAGTACTTC. Full variable domain (outside the CDR3, taken from reference TRBV28 and TRBJ2-7): DVKVTQSSRYLVKRTGEKVFLECVQDMDHENMFWYRQDPGLGLRLIYFSYDVKMKEKGDIPEGYSVSREKKERFSLILESASTNQTSMYLCASSFRRGAAPYEQYFGPGTRLTVT.